This T cell receptor (beta chain) stems from a study of blood T cells in healthy people across ages. A sample-barcoded 5' primer and a J-beta primer mix were used in a second PCR of about 7 to 12 cycles. TCRdb redid the calling of the 5' RACE reads with MiXCR, one entry per CDR3 protein. The sample has 550,000 to 800,000 distinct CDR3 sequences, around 32% seen once. Trimming shortened V by 4 bases and J by 6 bases, and 16 bases separated the two germline ends. The CDR3 has 14 residues. Germline loops: CDR1 SGDLS, CDR2 YYNGEE. This clonotype came up a few times. The chain employs TRBV9 and TRBJ1-1; tentative D call: TRBD1 (6 bases). This TCR was sampled from a woman of 80 years or more in good health. The material sequenced was blood. The CDR3 nucleotides read TGTGCCAGCAGCCTAGAGGGGGGGGGCGCTGAAGCTTTCTTT. This gives the protein CASSLEGGGAEAFF.